This T cell receptor (beta chain) was sequenced in a study of molecular identifiers for immune sequencing clone quantification. One entry per CDR3 protein results from TCRdb running MiXCR on the PCR reads. This sample has under 350,000 distinct CDR3 sequences, with about 22% found just once. This clonotype has at least ten counts. Its matching antigen is unknown. The V end lost 3 bases, the J end lost 0 bases, and 11 bases lay between the germline ends. This CDR3 has 15 amino acids. CDR1 SGHAT and CDR2 FQNNGV come from the germline V gene. Findings and limits, study-wide: Spiked Jurkat TCR RNA from one cell was reportedly detectable among under 1.2 million naive cells.

The sequence was obtained from a human donor in good health. Some libraries in this study had Jurkat cell RNA spiked in. The sequenced sample was naive CD8+ T cells from blood, with Jurkat cell RNA spiked in. Documented subset: FACS-sorted CD8+CD4-CCR7+CD45RA+ naive T cells. This chain connects TRBV11-2 to TRBJ1-1, with D tentatively TRBD1 (5 bases). CDR3 in DNA: TGTGCCAGCAGCTTCCCCGCAGGGATGAACACTGAAGCTTTCTTT. Protein sequence: CASSFPAGMNTEAFF.